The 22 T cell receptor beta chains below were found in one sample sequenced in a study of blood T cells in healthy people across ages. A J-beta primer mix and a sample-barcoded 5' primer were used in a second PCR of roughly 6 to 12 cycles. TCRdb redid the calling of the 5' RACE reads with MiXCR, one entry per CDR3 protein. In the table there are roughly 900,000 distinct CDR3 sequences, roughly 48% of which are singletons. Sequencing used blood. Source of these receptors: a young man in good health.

CDR3 coding DNA: TGCGCCAGCAGCTTTCTACCGGCGGGGGGTCACAATGAGCAGTTCTTC. Its translation: CASSFLPAGGHNEQFF. This chain joins TRBV5-1 and TRBJ2-1; 8 bases line up with TRBD2. The V segment lost 2 bases and the J segment 5 bases; nucleotides outside the gene matches: 9. Per the germline V gene, CDR1 is SGHRS and CDR2 is YFSETQ. The CDR3 length is 16 residues.

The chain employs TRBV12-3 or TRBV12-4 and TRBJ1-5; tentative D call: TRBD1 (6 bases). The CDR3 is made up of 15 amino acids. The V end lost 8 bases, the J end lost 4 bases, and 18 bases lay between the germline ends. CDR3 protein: CASCLQDSFNQPQHF. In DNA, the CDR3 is TGTGCCAGCTGTCTTCAGGACAGCTTTAATCAGCCCCAGCATTTT.

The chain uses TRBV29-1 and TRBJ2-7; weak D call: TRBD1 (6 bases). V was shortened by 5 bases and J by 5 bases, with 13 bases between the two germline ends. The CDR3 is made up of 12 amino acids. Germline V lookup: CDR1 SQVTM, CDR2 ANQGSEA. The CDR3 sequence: CSVLGAKNEQYF. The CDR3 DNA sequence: TGCAGCGTTTTGGGGGCCAAGAACGAGCAGTACTTC.

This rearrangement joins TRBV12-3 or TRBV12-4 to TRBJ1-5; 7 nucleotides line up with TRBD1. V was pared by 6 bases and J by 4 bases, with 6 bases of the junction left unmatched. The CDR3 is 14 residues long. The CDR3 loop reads CASSPTGHNQPQHF. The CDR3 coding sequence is TGTGCCAGCAGCCCGACAGGGCATAATCAGCCCCAGCATTTT.

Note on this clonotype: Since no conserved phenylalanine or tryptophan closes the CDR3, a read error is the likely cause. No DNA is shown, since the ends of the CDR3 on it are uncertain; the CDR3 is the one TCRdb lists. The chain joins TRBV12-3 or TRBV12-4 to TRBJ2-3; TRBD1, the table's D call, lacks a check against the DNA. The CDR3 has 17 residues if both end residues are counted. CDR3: CAGSGRRGPVGTDTQYS.

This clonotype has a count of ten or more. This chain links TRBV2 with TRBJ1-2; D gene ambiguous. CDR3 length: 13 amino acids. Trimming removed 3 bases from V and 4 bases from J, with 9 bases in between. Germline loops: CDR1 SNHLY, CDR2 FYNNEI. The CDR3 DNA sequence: TGTGCCAGCAGTGATTGGTCGGTCTATGGCTACACCTTC. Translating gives CASSDWSVYGYTF.

The CDR3 sequence: CASSLVEGTGELFF. CDR3 in DNA: TGTGCCAGCAGCTTAGTTGAGGGTACCGGGGAGCTGTTTTTT. The V gene is TRBV7-8, the J gene TRBJ2-2; maybe TRBD2 (5 bases). The V gene lost 1 base and the J gene lost 5 bases, with 8 bases spanning the gap. The CDR3 runs to 14 residues. Germline-derived CDR1 and CDR2 are SGHVS and FQNEAQ.

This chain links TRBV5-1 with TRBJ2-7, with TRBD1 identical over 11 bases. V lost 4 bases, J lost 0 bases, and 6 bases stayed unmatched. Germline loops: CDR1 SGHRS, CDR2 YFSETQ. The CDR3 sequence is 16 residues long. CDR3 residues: CASSGGGQGASYEQYF. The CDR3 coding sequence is TGCGCCAGCAGCGGGGGCGGACAGGGGGCCTCCTACGAGCAGTACTTC.

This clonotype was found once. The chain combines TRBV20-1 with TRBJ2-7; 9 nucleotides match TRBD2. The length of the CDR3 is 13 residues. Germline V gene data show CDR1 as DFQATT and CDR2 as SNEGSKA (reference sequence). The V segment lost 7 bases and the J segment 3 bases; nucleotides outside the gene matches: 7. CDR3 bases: TGCAGTGTTCCGGGACTAGCTTACTACGAGCAGTACTTC. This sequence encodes CSVPGLAYYEQYF.

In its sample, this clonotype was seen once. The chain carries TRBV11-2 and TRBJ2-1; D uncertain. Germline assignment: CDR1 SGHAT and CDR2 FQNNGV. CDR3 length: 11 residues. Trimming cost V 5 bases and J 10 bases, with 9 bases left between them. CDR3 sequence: CASSHPREQFF. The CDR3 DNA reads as TGTGCCAGCAGCCACCCCCGAGAGCAGTTCTTC.

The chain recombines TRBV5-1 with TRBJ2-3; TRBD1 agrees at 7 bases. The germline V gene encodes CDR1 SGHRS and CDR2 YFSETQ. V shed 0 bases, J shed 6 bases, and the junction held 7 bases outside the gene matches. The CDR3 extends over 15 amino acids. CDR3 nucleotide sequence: TGCGCCAGCAGCTTGGAACTACAGGGGTTGGATACGCAGTATTTT. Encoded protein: CASSLELQGLDTQYF. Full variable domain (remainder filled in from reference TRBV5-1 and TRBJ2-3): KAGVTQTPRYLIKTRGQQVTLSCSPISGHRSVSWYQQTPGQGLQFLFEYFSETQRNKGNFPGRFSGRQFSNSRSEMNVSTLELGDSALYLCASSLELQGLDTQYFGPGTRLTVL.

The CDR3 is CATSEAIDPIFGELFF. For the CDR3, the DNA is TGTGCCACCAGTGAGGCGATAGACCCGATCTTCGGGGAGCTGTTTTTT. The V call is TRBV24-1, the J call TRBJ2-2; unclear D gene. There are 16 residues in the CDR3. V was clipped by 4 bases and J by 7 bases, with 18 bases between them. In germline, CDR1 is KGHDR, CDR2 SFDVKD.

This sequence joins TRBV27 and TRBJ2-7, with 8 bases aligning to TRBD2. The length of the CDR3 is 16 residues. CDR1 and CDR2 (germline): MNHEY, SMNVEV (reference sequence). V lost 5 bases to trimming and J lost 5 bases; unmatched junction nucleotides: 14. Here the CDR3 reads CASSVFLAGLPHEQYF. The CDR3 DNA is TGTGCCAGCAGTGTCTTCCTAGCGGGCCTCCCCCACGAGCAGTACTTC.

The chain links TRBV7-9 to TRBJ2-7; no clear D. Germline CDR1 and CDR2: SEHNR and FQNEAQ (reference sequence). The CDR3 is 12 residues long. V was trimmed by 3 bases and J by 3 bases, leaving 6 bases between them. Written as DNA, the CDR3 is TGTGCCAGCAGCTTGAGTTTCTACGAGCAGTACTTC. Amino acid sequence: CASSLSFYEQYF. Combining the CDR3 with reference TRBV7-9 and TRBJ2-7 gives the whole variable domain DTGVSQNPRHKITKRGQNVTFRCDPISEHNRLYWYRQTLGQGPEFLTYFQNEAQLEKSRLLSDRFSAERPKGSFSTLEIQRTEQGDSAMYLCASSLSFYEQYFGPGTRLTVT.

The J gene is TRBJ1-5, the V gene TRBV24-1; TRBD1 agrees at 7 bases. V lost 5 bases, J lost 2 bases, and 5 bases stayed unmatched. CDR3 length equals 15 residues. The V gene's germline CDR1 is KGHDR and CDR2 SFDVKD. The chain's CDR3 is CATSGRQGGNQPQHF. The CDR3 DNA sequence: TGTGCCACCAGTGGAAGACAGGGTGGCAATCAGCCCCAGCATTTT.

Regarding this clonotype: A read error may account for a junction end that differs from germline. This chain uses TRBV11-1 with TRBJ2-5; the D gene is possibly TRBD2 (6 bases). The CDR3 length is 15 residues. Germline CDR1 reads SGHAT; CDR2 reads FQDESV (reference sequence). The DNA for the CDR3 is TGTGCCGGCAGCTTAGGAGGGTCTCTTTACAATGAGCAGTACTTC. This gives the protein CAGSLGGSLYNEQYF. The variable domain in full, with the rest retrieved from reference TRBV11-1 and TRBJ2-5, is EAEVAQSPRYKITEKSQAVAFWCDPISGHATLYWYRQILGQGPELLVQFQDESVVDDSQLPKDRFSAERLKGVDSTLKIQPAELGDSAMYLCAGSLGGSLYNEQYFGPGTRLLVL.

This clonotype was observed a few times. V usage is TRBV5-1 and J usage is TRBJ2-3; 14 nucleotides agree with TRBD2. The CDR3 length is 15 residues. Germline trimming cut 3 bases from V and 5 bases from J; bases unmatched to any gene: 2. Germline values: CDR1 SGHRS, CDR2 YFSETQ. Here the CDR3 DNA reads TGCGCCAGCAGCTCGGGACTAGCGGGGGAAGATACGCAGTATTTT. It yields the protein CASSSGLAGEDTQYF. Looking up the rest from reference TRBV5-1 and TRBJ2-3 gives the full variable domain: KAGVTQTPRYLIKTRGQQVTLSCSPISGHRSVSWYQQTPGQGLQFLFEYFSETQRNKGNFPGRFSGRQFSNSRSEMNVSTLELGDSALYLCASSSGLAGEDTQYFGPGTRLTVL.

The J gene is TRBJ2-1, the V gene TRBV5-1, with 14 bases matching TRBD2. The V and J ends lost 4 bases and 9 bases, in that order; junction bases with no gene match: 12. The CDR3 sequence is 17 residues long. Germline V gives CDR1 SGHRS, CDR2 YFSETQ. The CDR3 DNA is TGCGCCAGCAGCCCTCTGACTAGCGGGGGGGCATCTGGTGAGCAGTTCTTC. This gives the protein CASSPLTSGGASGEQFF.

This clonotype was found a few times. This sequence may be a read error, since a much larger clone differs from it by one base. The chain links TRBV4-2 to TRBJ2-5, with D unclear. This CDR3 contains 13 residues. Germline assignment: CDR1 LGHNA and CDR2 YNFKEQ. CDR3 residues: CASSQGPQEAQYF. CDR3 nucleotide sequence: TGTGCCAGCAGCCAAGGTCCCCAAGAGGCCCAGTACTTC.

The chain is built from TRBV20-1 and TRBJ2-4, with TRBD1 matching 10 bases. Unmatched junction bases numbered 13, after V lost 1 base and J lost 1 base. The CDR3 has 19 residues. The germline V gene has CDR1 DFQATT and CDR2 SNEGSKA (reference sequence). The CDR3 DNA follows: TGCAGTGCTAGAGGGACCGGGACAGGGGTTACTGAGGCCAAAAACATTCAGTACTTC. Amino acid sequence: CSARGTGTGVTEAKNIQYF.

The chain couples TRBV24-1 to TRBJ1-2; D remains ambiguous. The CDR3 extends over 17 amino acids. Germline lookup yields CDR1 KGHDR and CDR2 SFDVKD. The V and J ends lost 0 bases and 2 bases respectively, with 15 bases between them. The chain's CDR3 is CATSDLEAELPNYGYTF. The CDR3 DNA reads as TGTGCCACCAGTGATTTGGAGGCAGAGCTTCCAAACTATGGCTACACCTTC.

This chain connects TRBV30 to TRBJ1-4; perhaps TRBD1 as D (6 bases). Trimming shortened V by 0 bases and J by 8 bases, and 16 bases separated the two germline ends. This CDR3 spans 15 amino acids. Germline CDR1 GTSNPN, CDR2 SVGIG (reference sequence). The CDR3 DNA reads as TGTGCCTGGAGTGTGACATCCGGGCAGGGGGAAAAACTGTTTTTT. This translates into CAWSVTSGQGEKLFF.